This T cell receptor beta chain was sequenced during a study of cytomegalovirus exposure and HLA in healthy donors. Regarding this clone: Antigen unknown.

CDR1 is MGHDK, CDR2 SYGVNS, per germline. CDR3 length: 16 residues. Between the trimmed V and J ends, which lost 10 bases and 0 bases, there was a span of 18 bases. Study results and limitations: Fewer N-insertions than the approximately 610-donor mean were reportedly shown by an Asian-associated ancestry cluster in a later analysis. In a later analysis, HLA-C alleles had the fewest associated TCRs, DRB1 alleles the most. Presence/absence analyses took donor sequencing depth as roughly uniform.

The PCR employed 60 Vbeta primers together with 13 Jbeta primers. The assay was immunoSEQ multiplex PCR, and TCRdb's table has in-frame clones only and misses some. The data contain 120,000 to 150,000 clones, roughly 70% of them seen just once; the ten biggest clones take up about 4.7%. V gene TRBV25-1 combines with J gene TRBJ1-4; perhaps TRBD1 as D (6 bases). Sample: PBMCs. The sequence derives from a man between 60 and 70 years old in good health and CMV-seronegative. The DNA for the CDR3 is TGTGCCAACATTCCATTTGACAGGTCAACTAATGAAAAACTGTTTTTT. It is translated as CANIPFDRSTNEKLFF.